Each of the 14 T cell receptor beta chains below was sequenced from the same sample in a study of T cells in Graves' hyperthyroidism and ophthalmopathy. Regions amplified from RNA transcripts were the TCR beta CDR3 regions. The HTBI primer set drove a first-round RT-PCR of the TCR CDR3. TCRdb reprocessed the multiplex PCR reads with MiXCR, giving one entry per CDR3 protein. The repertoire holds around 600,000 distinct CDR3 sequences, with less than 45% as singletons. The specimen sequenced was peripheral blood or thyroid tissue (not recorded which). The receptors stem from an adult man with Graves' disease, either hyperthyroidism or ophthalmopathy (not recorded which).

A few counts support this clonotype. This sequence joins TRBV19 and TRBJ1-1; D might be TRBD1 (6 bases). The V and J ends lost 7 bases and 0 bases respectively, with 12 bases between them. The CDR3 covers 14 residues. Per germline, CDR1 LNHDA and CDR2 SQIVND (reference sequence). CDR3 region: CASKTGTLNTEAFF. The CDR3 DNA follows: TGTGCCAGTAAAACCGGGACATTGAACACTGAAGCTTTCTTT.

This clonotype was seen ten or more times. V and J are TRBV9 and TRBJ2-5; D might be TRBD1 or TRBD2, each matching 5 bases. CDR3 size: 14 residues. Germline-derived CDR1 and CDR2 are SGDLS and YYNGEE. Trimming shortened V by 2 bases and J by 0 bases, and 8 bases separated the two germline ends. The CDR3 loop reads CASSVGTDQETQYF. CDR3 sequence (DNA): TGTGCCAGCAGCGTGGGGACGGACCAAGAGACCCAGTACTTC.

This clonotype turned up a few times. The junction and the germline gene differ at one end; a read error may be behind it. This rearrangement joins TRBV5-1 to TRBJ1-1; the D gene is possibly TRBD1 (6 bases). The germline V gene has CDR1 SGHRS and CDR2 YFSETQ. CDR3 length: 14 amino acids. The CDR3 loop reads CASSLGPRGTEAFF. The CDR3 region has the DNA TGTGCCAGCAGCTTAGGGCCCAGGGGTACTGAAGCTTTCTTT. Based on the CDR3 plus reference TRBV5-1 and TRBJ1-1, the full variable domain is KAGVTQTPRYLIKTRGQQVTLSCSPISGHRSVSWYQQTPGQGLQFLFEYFSETQRNKGNFPGRFSGRQFSNSRSEMNVSTLELGDSALYLCASSLGPRGTEAFFGQGTRLTVV.

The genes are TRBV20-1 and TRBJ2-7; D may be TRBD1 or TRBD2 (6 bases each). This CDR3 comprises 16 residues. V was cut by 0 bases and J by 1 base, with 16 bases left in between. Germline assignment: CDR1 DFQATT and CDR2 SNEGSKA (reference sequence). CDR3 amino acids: CSARDRGAGRSYEQYF. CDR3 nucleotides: TGCAGTGCTAGAGATAGGGGGGCGGGGAGATCCTACGAGCAGTACTTC.

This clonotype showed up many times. The CDR3 region is CASSEWDKGTEAFF. CDR3 coding DNA: TGTGCCAGCAGTGAGTGGGATAAGGGGACTGAAGCTTTCTTT. The chain is built from TRBV2 and TRBJ1-1, with D possibly TRBD1 on 5 matching bases. The CDR3 totals 14 residues. The V and J ends lost 3 bases and 5 bases respectively, with 13 bases between them. Germline V lookup: CDR1 SNHLY, CDR2 FYNNEI.

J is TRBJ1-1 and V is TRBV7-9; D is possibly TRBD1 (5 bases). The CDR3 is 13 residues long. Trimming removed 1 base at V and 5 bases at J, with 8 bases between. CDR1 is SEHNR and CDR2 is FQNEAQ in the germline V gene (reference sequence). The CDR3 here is CASSLEQVTEAFF. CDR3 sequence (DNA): TGTGCCAGCAGCTTAGAACAGGTAACTGAAGCTTTCTTT.

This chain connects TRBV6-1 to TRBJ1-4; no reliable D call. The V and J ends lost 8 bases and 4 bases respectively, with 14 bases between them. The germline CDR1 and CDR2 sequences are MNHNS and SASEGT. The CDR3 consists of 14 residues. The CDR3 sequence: CASRRSRGNEKLFF. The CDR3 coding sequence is TGTGCCAGCCGTCGTAGTCGCGGTAATGAAAAACTGTTTTTT.

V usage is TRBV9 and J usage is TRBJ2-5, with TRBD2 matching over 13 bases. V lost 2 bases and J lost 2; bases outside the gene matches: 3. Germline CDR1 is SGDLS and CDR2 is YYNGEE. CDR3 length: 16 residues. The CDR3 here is CASSVTSGRHQETQYF. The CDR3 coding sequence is TGTGCCAGCAGCGTGACTAGCGGGAGGCATCAAGAGACCCAGTACTTC.

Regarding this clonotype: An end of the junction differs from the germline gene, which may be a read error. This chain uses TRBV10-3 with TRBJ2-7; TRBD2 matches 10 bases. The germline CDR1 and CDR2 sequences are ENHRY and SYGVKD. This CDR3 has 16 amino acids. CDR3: CASSYFGTSVLSEQYF. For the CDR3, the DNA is TGTGCCAGCAGTTACTTCGGGACTAGCGTTTTGAGCGAGCAGTACTTC.

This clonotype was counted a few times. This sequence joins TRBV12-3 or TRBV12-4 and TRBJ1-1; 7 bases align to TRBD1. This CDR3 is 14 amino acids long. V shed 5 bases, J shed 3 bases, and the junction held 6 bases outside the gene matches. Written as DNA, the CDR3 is TGTGCCAGCAGTCCCACAGGGGAGGACACTGAAGCTTTCTTT. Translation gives CASSPTGEDTEAFF.

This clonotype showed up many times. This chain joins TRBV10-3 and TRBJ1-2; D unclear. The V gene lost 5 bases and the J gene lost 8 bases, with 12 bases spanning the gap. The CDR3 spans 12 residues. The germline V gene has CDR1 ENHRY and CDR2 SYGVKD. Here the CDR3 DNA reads TGTGCCATCAGTCCCACCGAGGGCGGCTACACCTTC. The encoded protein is CAISPTEGGYTF.

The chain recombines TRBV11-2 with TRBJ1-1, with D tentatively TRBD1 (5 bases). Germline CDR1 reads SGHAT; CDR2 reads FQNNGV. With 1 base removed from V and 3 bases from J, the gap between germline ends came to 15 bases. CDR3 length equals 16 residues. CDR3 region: CASSLGSHGADTEAFF. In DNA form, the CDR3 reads TGTGCCAGCAGCTTAGGATCACACGGGGCGGACACTGAAGCTTTCTTT.

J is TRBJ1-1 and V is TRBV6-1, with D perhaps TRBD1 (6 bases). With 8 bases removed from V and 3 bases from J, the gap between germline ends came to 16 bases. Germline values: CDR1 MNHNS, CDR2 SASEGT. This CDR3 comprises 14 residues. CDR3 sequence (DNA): TGTGCCAGCTCACCAACAGGGTCTCACACTGAAGCTTTCTTT. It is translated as CASSPTGSHTEAFF.

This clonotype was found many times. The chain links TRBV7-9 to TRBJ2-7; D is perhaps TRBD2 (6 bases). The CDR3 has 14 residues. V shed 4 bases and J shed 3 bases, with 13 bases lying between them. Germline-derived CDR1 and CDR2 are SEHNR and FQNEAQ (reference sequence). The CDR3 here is CASSSRDGSYEQYF. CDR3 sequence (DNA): TGTGCCAGCAGCTCTAGGGACGGGAGCTACGAGCAGTACTTC.